One and the same sample provided the 25 T cell receptor beta chains below, sequenced in a study of cytomegalovirus exposure and HLA in healthy donors. The PCR contained 60 Vbeta and 13 Jbeta primers. Data came from immunoSEQ multiplex PCR; TCRdb stores just in-frame clones and leaves some out. The sample lists about 150,000 clones, about 80% occurring once. Sequenced input: PBMCs. The receptors originated from a young man in good health and CMV-seropositive.

This chain uses TRBV5-5 with TRBJ1-1, with a tentative D call TRBD1 (6 bases). Per the germline V gene, CDR1 is SGHKS and CDR2 is YYEKEE (reference sequence). Trimming cost V 3 bases and J 5 bases, with 14 bases left between them. This CDR3 contains 14 residues. The CDR3 protein is CASSSTGGWTEAFF. The CDR3, as DNA: TGTGCCAGCAGCTCGACAGGCGGGTGGACTGAAGCTTTCTTT.

The gene calls are TRBV29-1 and TRBJ1-1, with unresolved D. Trimming removed 2 bases from V and 3 bases from J, with 10 bases in between. Germline values: CDR1 SQVTM, CDR2 ANQGSEA. The CDR3 length is 13 residues. CDR3 protein: CSVEYNSYTEAFF. CDR3 DNA sequence: TGCAGCGTTGAATATAATTCGTACACTGAAGCTTTCTTT.

The genes are TRBV5-6 and TRBJ2-3, with 8 bases aligning to TRBD1. The V segment lost 4 bases and the J segment 2 bases; nucleotides outside the gene matches: 12. This CDR3 is built from 17 residues. The germline gives CDR1 SGHDT, CDR2 YYEEEE. The CDR3 loop reads CASSTIADRGITDTQYF. CDR3 in DNA: TGTGCCAGCAGCACCATAGCCGACAGGGGAATCACAGATACGCAGTATTTT.

CDR3 bases: TGTGCCAGCAGCTTAGGTTCGGGACACCTCTACGAGCAGTACTTC. Protein: CASSLGSGHLYEQYF. The chain couples TRBV7-8 to TRBJ2-7; D is perhaps TRBD1 (6 bases). The CDR3 covers 15 residues. Trimming took 1 base from V and 3 from J, leaving 13 bases between them. Germline loops: CDR1 SGHVS, CDR2 FQNEAQ.

This chain uses TRBV5-6 with TRBJ2-5; TRBD1 matches at 11 bases. The J call may be mistaken, given a closer DNA end match to TRBJ2-7. The CDR3 is 16 amino acids. CDR1 is SGHDT and CDR2 is YYEEEE in the germline V gene. CDR3 residues: CASSPGTGGLIYEQYF. The DNA of the CDR3 is TGTGCCAGCAGCCCAGGGACAGGGGGTCTGATCTACGAGCAGTACTTC.

The rearrangement links TRBV9 to TRBJ2-1, with D possibly matching TRBD2 (6 bases). The CDR3 contains 14 residues. V lost 4 bases, J lost 5 bases, and 13 bases lay in between. Germline CDR1 and CDR2: SGDLS and YYNGEE. As DNA, the CDR3 is TGTGCCAGCAGCCCCTCGACTAGACACAATGAGCAGTTCTTC. This translates into CASSPSTRHNEQFF.

The chain combines TRBV21-1 with TRBJ2-3; the table's D call, TRBD1, was not checked against the DNA. TRBV21-1 is a pseudogene. The CDR3 contains 17 residues. CDR3 nucleotides: TGTGCCAGCAGCAGACCTCGGACAGGAGCGGACACAGATACGCAGTATTTT. Protein product: CASSRPRTGADTDTQYF.

The V call is TRBV6-5, the J call TRBJ2-1, with TRBD2 identical over 7 bases. The CDR3 spans 16 residues. The V and J ends lost 2 bases and 3 bases, in that order; junction bases with no gene match: 7. Germline lookup yields CDR1 MNHEY and CDR2 SVGAGI. The CDR3 here is CASSYRTGGGYNEQFF. CDR3 in DNA: TGTGCCAGCAGTTACCGGACGGGAGGTGGCTACAATGAGCAGTTCTTC.

CDR3 in amino acids: CASNPYRGSVNEQFF. In DNA, the CDR3 is TGTGCCAGCAACCCGTACCGCGGGAGTGTCAATGAGCAGTTCTTC. V usage is TRBV9 and J usage is TRBJ2-1; 7 bases are shared with TRBD2. Germline CDR1 SGDLS, CDR2 YYNGEE. V lost 6 bases to trimming and J lost 6 bases; unmatched junction nucleotides: 12. The CDR3 consists of 15 residues. The variable domain in full, completed from reference TRBV9 and TRBJ2-1, reads DSGVTQTPKHLITATGQRVTLRCSPRSGDLSVYWYQQSLDQGLQFLIQYYNGEERAKGNILERFSAQQFPDLHSELNLSSLELGDSALYFCASNPYRGSVNEQFFGPGTRLTVL.

This clone was recorded once. The rearrangement joins TRBV27 to TRBJ1-1; the D is unclear. This CDR3 comprises 16 residues. V dropped 1 base and J dropped 5 bases, with 17 bases sitting between them. Germline V gene sequence: CDR1 MNHEY, CDR2 SMNVEV (reference sequence). The CDR3 nucleotides are TGTGCCAGCAGTTTATACGGGGTGGATGAAGGGACTGAAGCTTTCTTT. Translation gives CASSLYGVDEGTEAFF.

CDR3 amino acids: CASSYSGLAAYEQYF. CDR3 nucleotides: TGTGCCAGCAGTTACTCCGGACTAGCGGCCTACGAGCAGTACTTC. The chain carries TRBV6-5 and TRBJ2-7, with 10 bases identical to TRBD2. CDR1 is MNHEY, CDR2 SVGAGI, per germline. The CDR3 extends over 15 amino acids. V shed 0 bases, J shed 2 bases, and the junction held 1 base outside the gene matches.

The gene calls are TRBV28 and TRBJ1-2; 7 bases align to TRBD1. CDR1 and CDR2 from the germline V gene are MDHEN and SYDVKM. The CDR3 extends over 13 amino acids. The V segment lost 6 bases and the J segment 8 bases; nucleotides outside the gene matches: 9. The CDR3 nucleotides read TGTGCCAGCAGGTCAGACAGGGTGGCCGGCTACACCTTC. Its translation is CASRSDRVAGYTF.

The rearrangement links TRBV10-3 to TRBJ2-2, with 11 bases that match TRBD1. The CDR3 spans 16 residues. Losses at the gene ends were 4 bases for V and 6 bases for J; bases not matched to a gene: 7. Germline values: CDR1 ENHRY, CDR2 SYGVKD. The CDR3: CAISASGQGVAGELFF. The CDR3 DNA reads TGTGCCATCAGTGCATCGGGACAGGGGGTCGCCGGGGAGCTGTTTTTT.

V gene TRBV7-2 combines with J gene TRBJ1-6; 7 bases align to TRBD1. The V segment lost 5 bases and the J segment 10 bases; nucleotides outside the gene matches: 8. The CDR3 runs 14 residues. Germline V gives CDR1 SGHTA, CDR2 FQGNSA. The CDR3 coding sequence is TGTGCCAGCAGCGCCGGACAGGTGTGGTCACCCCTCCACTTT. As protein: CASSAGQVWSPLHF.

The rearrangement uses TRBV30 and TRBJ2-1; TRBD2 matches at 7 bases. V gave up 0 bases and J gave up 4 bases; unmatched junction bases: 6. This CDR3 region has 15 residues. Germline CDR1 and CDR2: GTSNPN and SVGIG (reference sequence). The CDR3 is CAWSVDGAGYNEQFF. The CDR3, as DNA: TGTGCCTGGAGTGTAGATGGAGCGGGATACAATGAGCAGTTCTTC.

The genes are TRBV18 and TRBJ2-7; possibly TRBD1 for D (6 bases). V was cut by 3 bases and J by 2 bases, with 14 bases left in between. Per the germline V gene, CDR1 is KGHSH and CDR2 is LQKENI. The CDR3 extends over 15 amino acids. The CDR3 DNA is TGTGCCAGCTCACCTACGACAGGCGTCCCCTACGAGCAGTACTTC. Amino acids: CASSPTTGVPYEQYF. The full variable domain, its missing parts supplied by reference TRBV18 and TRBJ2-7, is NAGVMQNPRHLVRRRGQEARLRCSPMKGHSHVYWYRQLPEEGLKFMVYLQKENIIDESGMPKERFSAEFPKEGPSILRIQQVVRGDSAAYFCASSPTTGVPYEQYFGPGTRLTVT.

The chain links TRBV18 to TRBJ2-7; TRBD2 matches at 7 bases. J gave up 2 bases and V 1 base, and 2 bases lay outside the gene matches. Germline lookup yields CDR1 KGHSH and CDR2 LQKENI. The CDR3 extends over 14 amino acids. As DNA, the CDR3 is TGTGCCAGCTCACCACTAGCGGGCCCCTACGAGCAGTACTTC. As protein: CASSPLAGPYEQYF.

This clone was counted once. The rearrangement joins TRBV2 to TRBJ2-5, with 8 bases identical to TRBD2. The V and J ends lost 4 bases and 4 bases, in that order; junction bases with no gene match: 8. CDR1 SNHLY and CDR2 FYNNEI come from the germline V gene. This CDR3 spans 15 amino acids. The CDR3 DNA sequence: TGTGCCAGCAGTGTGGAGCGGGAGCGCGGAGAGACCCAGTACTTC. It encodes CASSVERERGETQYF.

This sequence joins TRBV7-2 and TRBJ2-7; 14 nucleotides align to TRBD2. The CDR3 sequence is 16 residues long. Germline-derived CDR1 and CDR2 are SGHTA and FQGNSA. J lost 5 bases, V lost 3 bases, and 6 bases had no gene match. The CDR3 region has the DNA TGTGCCAGCAGCTTGAGACTAGCGGGAGGGAACCACGAGCAGTACTTC. Translation: CASSLRLAGGNHEQYF.

In its sample, this clone was seen once. V and J are TRBV9 and TRBJ2-3, with D unresolved. The CDR3 spans 18 residues. V gave up 0 bases and J gave up 4 bases, with 21 bases separating them. Germline assignment: CDR1 SGDLS and CDR2 YYNGEE. The CDR3 nucleotides read TGTGCCAGCAGCGTAGTATCGGTCGCGCCCGCCCGTCCAGATACGCAGTATTTT. Encoded protein: CASSVVSVAPARPDTQYF.

The genes are TRBV2 and TRBJ2-3, with TRBD1 matching over 7 bases. The V and J ends lost 2 bases and 4 bases, in that order; junction bases with no gene match: 9. Per germline, CDR1 SNHLY and CDR2 FYNNEI. The length of the CDR3 is 16 residues. The CDR3 nucleotides read TGTGCCAGCAGTGAACAGGAGGCAGGGGGAGCAGATACGCAGTATTTT. Its translation is CASSEQEAGGADTQYF.

The rearrangement joins TRBV6-5 to TRBJ2-1; 7 positions agree with TRBD2. CDR1 and CDR2 from the germline V gene are MNHEY and SVGAGI. CDR3 length equals 15 residues. V shed 7 bases and J 6 bases; nucleotides not matched to a gene: 12. Here the CDR3 reads CASKISTSNGNEQFF. CDR3 sequence (DNA): TGTGCCAGCAAAATCTCGACTAGCAACGGCAATGAGCAGTTCTTC.

This chain connects TRBV18 to TRBJ1-1; D call uncertain. The V end was cut by 1 base, the J end by 7 bases, with 7 bases between. The CDR3 loop spans 12 amino acids. Germline V CDR1 and CDR2: KGHSH, LQKENI. This chain's CDR3 is CASSPRRSEAFF. CDR3 bases: TGTGCCAGCTCACCACGAAGGAGTGAAGCTTTCTTT. Filled out from reference TRBV18 and TRBJ1-1, the complete variable domain reads NAGVMQNPRHLVRRRGQEARLRCSPMKGHSHVYWYRQLPEEGLKFMVYLQKENIIDESGMPKERFSAEFPKEGPSILRIQQVVRGDSAAYFCASSPRRSEAFFGQGTRLTVV.

This clone was counted a single time. V gene TRBV4-2 combines with J gene TRBJ2-2; TRBD2 agrees at 7 bases. After removal of 0 bases from V and 5 bases from J, the junction contained 3 bases not matched to a gene. CDR1 is LGHNA, CDR2 YNFKEQ, per germline. The length of the CDR3 is 15 residues. As DNA, the CDR3 is TGTGCCAGCAGCCAAGAAACTAGCGAAACCGGGGAGCTGTTTTTT. Translating it yields CASSQETSETGELFF.

The CDR3 sequence is CASSSGGRQETQYF. As DNA, the CDR3 is TGCGCCAGCAGCTCCGGGGGTAGACAAGAGACCCAGTACTTC. The chain links TRBV5-1 to TRBJ2-5; the D gene is possibly TRBD2 (6 bases). The germline V gene has CDR1 SGHRS and CDR2 YFSETQ. With 3 bases removed from V and 2 bases from J, the gap between germline ends came to 11 bases. This CDR3 is built from 14 residues.